A single sample gave rise to the 4 T cell receptor beta chains below, sequenced in a study of T cells in women clearing cervical HPV infection. Libraries were prepared by immunoSEQ multiplex PCR; TCRdb keeps only in-frame clonotypes and omits some of them. Its clone listing holds 45,000 to 55,000 clones. Input material: blood buffy coat. The receptors were gathered from a woman aged 18-70 years with a cervical HPV16 infection that either progressed to CIN3+ or cleared (not recorded which).

With regard to this clone: Read data end 3 residues before the CDR3 end; the end is taken from the germline J gene. The V call is TRBV30, the J call TRBJ1-1; no clear D gene. The CDR3 runs 12 residues. V was cut by 3 bases and J by 0 bases, with 5 bases left in between. Germline CDR1 GTSNPN, CDR2 SVGIG (reference sequence). CDR3 protein: CAWRELNTEAFF. The sequenced part of the CDR3 DNA is TGTGCCTGGAGAGAGCTGAACACTGAA.

As for this clone: The CDR3 is cut off 3 residues early in the read; its end comes from the germline J gene. The chain has TRBV7-3 and TRBJ2-1; 10 bases are shared with TRBD2. CDR1 SGHTA and CDR2 FQGTGA come from the germline V gene. The junction had 4 bases not matched to a gene; V was cut back by 1 base and J by 4 bases. This CDR3 comprises 16 residues. The CDR3 region is CASSLIPSGGYNEQFF. The sequenced part of the CDR3 DNA is TGTGCCAGCAGCTTAATCCCTAGCGGGGGTTACAATGAG.

Turning to this clone: The CDR3 extends 3 residues past the end of the read, so its final part is completed from the germline J gene. V and J are TRBV2 and TRBJ1-2, with D uncertain. The CDR3 extends over 14 amino acids. Germline loops: CDR1 SNHLY, CDR2 FYNNEI. V was shortened by 1 base and J by 2 bases, with 8 bases between the two germline ends. CDR3 DNA, as far as it was read: TGTGCCAGCAGTGAAGAACAGAAGAACTATGGC. Translation gives CASSEEQKNYG. The complete CDR3 protein is CASSEEQKNYGYTF.

A note on this clone: The sequence runs out 3 residues before the end of the CDR3; the remainder is reconstructed from the germline J gene. The chain recombines TRBV11-2 with TRBJ2-4; 7 bases are a match to TRBD2. The germline V gene has CDR1 SGHAT and CDR2 FQNNGV. Trimming took 7 bases from V and 0 from J; bases not matched to a gene: 6. CDR3 length equals 15 residues. The CDR3 here is CASTGLVLAKNIQYF. The CDR3 bases that were read are TGTGCCAGCACCGGACTAGTTCTAGCCAAAAACATT.